Shown below are 6 T cell receptor beta chains from a single sample sequenced in a study of human thymus T cells. Profiling relied on immunoSEQ multiplex PCR, and the TCRdb table lists in-frame clones only, not all of them. Among 45,000 to 50,000 clones, around 93% were seen once, and the ten largest hold over 0.15%. Material for sequencing was blood. Receptors were obtained from a girl under three years old with a congenital heart defect but otherwise immunologically healthy.

This chain connects TRBV5-1 to TRBJ2-5; 9 bases map to TRBD2. Per germline, CDR1 SGHRS and CDR2 YFSETQ. Losses at the gene ends were 4 bases for V and 5 bases for J; bases not matched to a gene: 18. CDR3 length equals 18 residues. CDR3 in amino acids: CASSPGASGAKGLETQYF. Written as DNA, the CDR3 is TGCGCCAGCAGCCCTGGGGCTAGCGGGGCCAAGGGACTGGAGACCCAGTACTTC.

The rearrangement joins TRBV11-2 to TRBJ2-4; D gene ambiguous. Trimming pared 4 bases from V and 0 bases from J, leaving 10 bases between. CDR3 size: 15 residues. The V gene's germline CDR1 is SGHAT and CDR2 FQNNGV. This chain's CDR3 is CASSSLKLAKNIQYF. The CDR3 DNA is TGTGCCAGCAGCTCCCTTAAGCTAGCCAAAAACATTCAGTACTTC.

This clone occurred once. This rearrangement joins TRBV7-2 to TRBJ2-7; D unresolved. Trimming cost V 4 bases and J 6 bases, with 19 bases left between them. The CDR3 spans 15 residues. Looked up from germline, CDR1 is SGHTA and CDR2 is FQGNSA. This CDR3 is CASSSPGLNAGEQYF. CDR3 in DNA: TGTGCCAGCAGCTCACCCGGCCTTAATGCTGGCGAGCAGTACTTC.

V gene TRBV19 combines with J gene TRBJ1-5; 9 nucleotides agree with TRBD1. The germline CDR1 and CDR2 sequences are LNHDA and SQIVND (reference sequence). Trimming removed 3 bases from V and 2 bases from J; junction bases left unmatched: 8. The CDR3 runs to 17 residues. The DNA of the CDR3 is TGTGCCAGTAGTATCTTGACAGGGGGGACGGGCAATCAGCCCCAGCATTTT. Amino acids: CASSILTGGTGNQPQHF.

The DNA for the CDR3 is TGTGCCAGCGGGAGCTCCTACGAGCAGTACTTC. Translation: CASGSSYEQYF. The rearrangement joins TRBV28 to TRBJ2-7; tentative D call: TRBD2 (5 bases). CDR3 length equals 11 residues. The germline V gene has CDR1 MDHEN and CDR2 SYDVKM. Trimming left V 8 bases short and J 0 bases short, with 5 bases between.

This chain uses TRBV7-9 with TRBJ2-7; TRBD2 agrees at 8 bases. There are 14 residues in the CDR3. With V trimmed by 9 bases and J by 2 bases, 9 bases remained unmatched. CDR1 and CDR2 (germline): SEHNR, FQNEAQ (reference sequence). The CDR3 nucleotides are TGTGCCAGAACGGGGGGGCGTACCACCTACGAGCAGTACTTC. Translated, it gives CARTGGRTTYEQYF.